Listed here are 9 T cell receptor beta chains from one sample, sequenced in a study of blood T cell repertoires in COVID-19 (dated by TCRdb to the early 2020s). The method behind the library was the immunoSEQ multiplex PCR assay. TCRdb stores this immuneACCESS table with in-frame sequences only. Part of the clones is absent; in the studies checked, under half of the shortfall reflects unresolved V genes, and no reason is known for the rest. The sample includes a few hundred thousand clones, with roughly 87% observed a single time. Jointly, the top ten make up 1% of the sample. The sample comprised peripheral blood. All receptors come from a man in his fifties or sixties with active or convalescent COVID-19.

The chain carries TRBV7-9 and TRBJ2-7; 7 nucleotides agree with TRBD1. The germline gives CDR1 SEHNR, CDR2 FQNEAQ (reference sequence). The V segment lost 5 bases and the J segment 3 bases; nucleotides outside the gene matches: 7. The CDR3 has 14 amino acids. CDR3 loop: CASSVGQFGYEQYF. Here the CDR3 DNA reads TGTGCCAGCAGCGTGGGACAGTTTGGCTACGAGCAGTACTTC.

The chain has TRBV19 and TRBJ2-3; TRBD1 matches at 10 bases. V shed 6 bases and J 6 bases; nucleotides not matched to a gene: 9. The CDR3 has 15 residues. Germline values: CDR1 LNHDA, CDR2 SQIVND (reference sequence). The chain's CDR3 is CASSFSGTGVDTQYF. The CDR3 DNA reads as TGTGCCAGTAGCTTCTCCGGGACAGGGGTGGATACGCAGTATTTT.

The rearrangement joins TRBV9 to TRBJ1-5; D is ambiguous. The V and J ends lost 4 bases and 7 bases respectively, with 27 bases between them. Germline lookup yields CDR1 SGDLS and CDR2 YYNGEE. The CDR3 spans 18 residues. CDR3 region: CASSPRTRRRAVLQPQHF. CDR3 nucleotide sequence: TGTGCCAGCAGCCCGCGAACCCGGCGGCGGGCGGTGCTACAGCCCCAGCATTTT.

The chain carries TRBV27 and TRBJ1-3; TRBD1 agrees at 7 bases. V dropped 5 bases and J dropped 4; count of bases not matched to a gene: 8. Germline V gives CDR1 MNHEY, CDR2 SMNVEV (reference sequence). The CDR3 runs 15 residues. CDR3 residues: CASSAARGPGNTIYF. CDR3 DNA: TGTGCCAGCAGTGCCGCAAGGGGGCCAGGAAACACCATATATTTT.

The rearrangement uses TRBV5-4 and TRBJ2-7, with a possible D match to TRBD2 (6 bases). Trimming removed 3 bases at V and 4 bases at J, with 14 bases between. Germline V gene sequence: CDR1 SGHNT, CDR2 YYREEE (reference sequence). CDR3 length: 14 amino acids. For the CDR3, the DNA is TGTGCCAGCAGCTCTCCCTTTAGCGGTTACGAGCAGTACTTC. This gives the protein CASSSPFSGYEQYF.

V usage is TRBV5-6 and J usage is TRBJ2-1, with D possibly matching TRBD1 (6 bases). CDR3 size: 14 residues. CDR1 and CDR2 from the germline V gene are SGHDT and YYEEEE. Trimming removed 4 bases from V and 11 bases from J, with 19 bases in between. The CDR3 sequence is CASSPGAYGQQQFF. The CDR3 DNA reads as TGTGCCAGCAGCCCTGGAGCTTACGGACAGCAGCAGTTCTTC.

In its sample, this clone was seen once. DNA of the CDR3: TGTGCCAGCGCGCCTGGCGGGGGGGGTCAGCCCCAGCATTTT. Protein sequence: CASAPGGGGQPQHF. The chain couples TRBV3-1 (or the pseudogene TRBV3-2) to TRBJ1-5; the D gene is possibly TRBD1 (5 bases). Germline V gives CDR1 LGHDT, CDR2 YNNKEL (reference sequence). The CDR3 is 14 residues long. The V and J ends lost 8 bases and 6 bases respectively, with 17 bases between them.

This sequence joins TRBV5-1 and TRBJ1-1; 9 positions match TRBD1. CDR1 and CDR2 (germline): SGHRS, YFSETQ. V lost 7 bases to trimming and J lost 6 bases; unmatched junction nucleotides: 13. The CDR3 is made up of 15 amino acids. The chain's CDR3 is CASRPQGTGTSEAFF. CDR3 DNA sequence: TGCGCCAGCCGTCCCCAAGGGACAGGGACATCTGAAGCTTTCTTT.

The rearrangement links TRBV10-2 to TRBJ1-2, with 10 bases matching TRBD1. After removal of 3 bases from V and 5 bases from J, the junction contained 6 bases not matched to a gene. Germline CDR1 reads WSHSY; CDR2 reads SAAADI. This CDR3 has 15 amino acids. DNA of the CDR3: TGCGCCAGCAGTGACCCCGGGACAGGGGCGTATGGCTACACCTTC. Translating it yields CASSDPGTGAYGYTF.